This record concerns one T cell receptor beta chain sequence. Its specificity is not known. V gave up 4 bases and J gave up 4 bases; unmatched junction bases: 5. CDR1 SGHVS and CDR2 FQNEAQ come from the germline V gene. CDR3 size: 14 residues. The record originates from a study of T-cell memory formation after mild COVID-19. Study observations and caveats: Those CD4+ clones that contracted were mainly in CM and EM (CD8+ ones in EMRA). That cross-reactive memory joined was suggested by some responding clones appearing in pre-infection memory.

The authors produced TCR alpha and TCR beta cDNA libraries with sample barcodes and UMIs by 5'RACE using constant-segment primers. Via MiXCR, TCRdb re-called the 5' RACE reads, giving one row per CDR3 protein. The sample shows fewer than 650,000 distinct CDR3 sequences, 17% of them seen only once. The rearrangement links TRBV7-8 to TRBJ2-5, with 8 bases fitting TRBD2. Sequencing was done on a sample of PBMCs or a T cell subset sorted from them (not recorded which). This sequence originates from an adult woman who had mild COVID-19 (a few samples of this study predate the infection). Cell type and time point are not known. CDR3 in DNA: TGTGCCAGCAGCTCGGGACTAGAGTTAGAGACCCAGTACTTC. Translated, it gives CASSSGLELETQYF.